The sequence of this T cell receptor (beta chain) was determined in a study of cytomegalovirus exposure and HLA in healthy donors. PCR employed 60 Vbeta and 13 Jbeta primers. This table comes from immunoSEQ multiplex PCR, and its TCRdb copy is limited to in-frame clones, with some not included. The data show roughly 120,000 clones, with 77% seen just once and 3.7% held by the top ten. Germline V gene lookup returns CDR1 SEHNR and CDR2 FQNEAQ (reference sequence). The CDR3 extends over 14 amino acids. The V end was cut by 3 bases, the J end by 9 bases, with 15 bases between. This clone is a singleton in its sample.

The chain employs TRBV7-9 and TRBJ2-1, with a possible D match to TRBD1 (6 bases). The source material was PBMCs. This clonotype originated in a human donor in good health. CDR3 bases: TGTGCCAGCAGCTTTTTCAGGGGAGTAAGTGAGCAGTTCTTC. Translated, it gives CASSFFRGVSEQFF.